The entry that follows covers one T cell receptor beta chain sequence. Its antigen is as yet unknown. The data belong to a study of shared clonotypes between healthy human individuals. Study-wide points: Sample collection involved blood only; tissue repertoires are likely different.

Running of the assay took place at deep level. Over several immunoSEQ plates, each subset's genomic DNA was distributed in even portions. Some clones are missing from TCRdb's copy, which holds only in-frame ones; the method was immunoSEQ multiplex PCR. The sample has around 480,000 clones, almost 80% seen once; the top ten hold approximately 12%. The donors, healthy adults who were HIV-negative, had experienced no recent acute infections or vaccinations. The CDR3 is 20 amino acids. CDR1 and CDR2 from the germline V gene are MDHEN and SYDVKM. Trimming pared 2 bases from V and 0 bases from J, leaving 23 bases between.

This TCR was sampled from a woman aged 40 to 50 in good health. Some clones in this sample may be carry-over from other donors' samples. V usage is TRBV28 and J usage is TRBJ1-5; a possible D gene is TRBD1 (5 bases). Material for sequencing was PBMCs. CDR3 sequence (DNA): TGTGCCAGCAGTTTACGCCCGGCGAGCAGGGAGGGTTATAGCAATCAGCCCCAGCATTTT. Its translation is CASSLRPASREGYSNQPQHF. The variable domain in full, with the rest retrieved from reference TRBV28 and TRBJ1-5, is DVKVTQSSRYLVKRTGEKVFLECVQDMDHENMFWYRQDPGLGLRLIYFSYDVKMKEKGDIPEGYSVSREKKERFSLILESASTNQTSMYLCASSLRPASREGYSNQPQHFGDGTRLSIL.